The 16 T cell receptor beta chains given below trace back to one sample, sequenced in a study of PD-1 blockade in classical Hodgkin lymphoma. Time point of the sample: newly diagnosed, previously untreated cHL patient sample. Researchers pulled CD8+ T cells out of thawed PBMCs using magnetic negative selection. This table comes from immunoSEQ multiplex PCR, and its TCRdb copy is limited to in-frame clones, with some not included. The table lists over 20,000 clones, approximately 90% of them singletons. The source material was CD8+ T cells from blood. The receptors originated from a human donor with classical Hodgkin lymphoma.

DNA of the CDR3: TGTGCCAGCCGTGGACAACTCTCTGGGGCCAACGTCCTGACTTTC. Its translation: CASRGQLSGANVLTF. The genes are TRBV9 and TRBJ2-6; possible D gene TRBD1, 5 bases. Between the trimmed V and J ends, which lost 7 bases and 0 bases, there was a span of 11 bases. This CDR3 region has 15 residues. Germline V gives CDR1 SGDLS, CDR2 YYNGEE.

The chain has TRBV9 and TRBJ2-3; 10 positions match TRBD2. The length of the CDR3 is 14 residues. The V gene end was trimmed by 3 bases and the J gene end by 3 bases; junction bases not matched to a gene: 1. Germline values: CDR1 SGDLS, CDR2 YYNGEE. The CDR3: CASSGSGRTDTQYF. Written as DNA, the CDR3 is TGTGCCAGCAGCGGTAGCGGGAGGACAGATACGCAGTATTTT.

V is TRBV2 and J is TRBJ1-6; the D gene is possibly TRBD1 (5 bases). V was trimmed by 6 bases and J by 7 bases, leaving 13 bases between them. Germline V gene data show CDR1 as SNHLY and CDR2 as FYNNEI. CDR3 size: 14 residues. CDR3 sequence: CASRSPGYNSPLHF. The CDR3 nucleotides read TGTGCCAGCAGGTCACCAGGGTACAATTCACCCCTCCACTTT.

This chain joins TRBV5-1 and TRBJ2-5, with 11 positions matching TRBD1. CDR1 is SGHRS, CDR2 YFSETQ, per germline. The CDR3 is 17 amino acids. V gave up 6 bases and J gave up 2 bases; unmatched junction bases: 12. This CDR3 reads CASIGLGQGALQETQYF. Written as DNA, the CDR3 is TGCGCCAGCATAGGTCTCGGACAGGGGGCTTTACAAGAGACCCAGTACTTC.

The V call is TRBV7-2, the J call TRBJ1-3; D is undetermined. This CDR3 is built from 15 residues. V shed 1 base and J shed 2 bases, with 9 bases lying between them. Germline-derived CDR1 and CDR2 are SGHTA and FQGNSA. CDR3 region: CASSLEAYPGNTIYF. The CDR3 DNA is TGTGCCAGCAGCTTAGAGGCCTACCCTGGAAACACCATATATTTT.

The rearrangement uses TRBV19 and TRBJ2-7, with TRBD2 identical over 7 bases. Trimming took 4 bases from V and 6 from J; bases not matched to a gene: 6. This CDR3 comprises 13 residues. Per the germline V gene, CDR1 is LNHDA and CDR2 is SQIVND (reference sequence). The CDR3 region is CASSTGLGVEQYF. The CDR3 region has the DNA TGTGCCAGTAGTACAGGACTAGGGGTCGAGCAGTACTTC. The full variable domain, completed using reference TRBV19 and TRBJ2-7, is DGGITQSPKYLFRKEGQNVTLSCEQNLNHDAMYWYRQDPGQGLRLIYYSQIVNDFQKGDIAEGYSVSREKKESFPLTVTSAQKNPTAFYLCASSTGLGVEQYFGPGTRLTVT.

The chain employs TRBV27 and TRBJ2-1; the D is unclear. CDR3 length: 13 residues. The ends were cut back, 5 bases at V and 8 bases at J, with 13 bases in the middle. The germline V gene has CDR1 MNHEY and CDR2 SMNVEV (reference sequence). For the CDR3, the DNA is TGTGCCAGCAGTCTAATGGGTAGGGATGAGCAGTTCTTC. This codes for CASSLMGRDEQFF.

The chain recombines TRBV11-2 with TRBJ2-3; D unclear. V was shortened by 7 bases and J by 2 bases, with 13 bases between the two germline ends. CDR1 SGHAT and CDR2 FQNNGV come from the germline V gene. The CDR3 contains 14 residues. Here the CDR3 DNA reads TGTGCCAGCAACCCGGTGGGGTACACAGATACGCAGTATTTT. Protein sequence: CASNPVGYTDTQYF. Full variable domain (outside the CDR3, taken from reference TRBV11-2 and TRBJ2-3): EAGVAQSPRYKIIEKRQSVAFWCNPISGHATLYWYQQILGQGPKLLIQFQNNGVVDDSQLPKDRFSAERLKGVDSTLKIQPAKLEDSAVYLCASNPVGYTDTQYFGPGTRLTVL.

J is TRBJ2-6 and V is TRBV7-9, with 9 bases that match TRBD1. The CDR3 runs to 19 residues. The junction had 9 bases not matched to a gene; V was cut back by 2 bases and J by 1 base. Germline V gives CDR1 SEHNR, CDR2 FQNEAQ (reference sequence). For the CDR3, the DNA is TGTGCCAGCAGCTTACCCGTTCGGACAGGGGTTTCTGGGGCCAACGTCCTGACTTTC. Amino acid sequence: CASSLPVRTGVSGANVLTF.

This rearrangement joins TRBV4-1 to TRBJ2-2, with 9 bases fitting TRBD2. V shed 4 bases and J 6 bases; nucleotides not matched to a gene: 15. Looked up from germline, CDR1 is MGHRA and CDR2 is YSYEKL. The length of the CDR3 is 18 residues. CDR3: CASSPLAGVGGLAGELFF. In DNA form, the CDR3 reads TGCGCCAGCAGCCCCTTAGCGGGAGTAGGAGGGTTGGCCGGGGAGCTGTTTTTT.

The chain links TRBV7-7 to TRBJ2-7; TRBD1 matches 7 bases. The CDR3 is 16 residues long. Germline V CDR1 and CDR2: SSHAT, FNYEAQ (reference sequence). V lost 2 bases and J lost 5; bases outside the gene matches: 12. As DNA, the CDR3 is TGTGCCAGCAGCTTAACATTGGGACAGCTCAACCACGAGCAGTACTTC. Its protein product is CASSLTLGQLNHEQYF.

The chain employs TRBV7-2 and TRBJ2-3; 9 bases agree with TRBD2. Germline CDR1 and CDR2: SGHTA and FQGNSA. Trimming removed 1 base from V and 4 bases from J; junction bases left unmatched: 12. This CDR3 has 18 amino acids. The CDR3 here is CASSLVGGSGGRADTQYF. The CDR3 region has the DNA TGTGCCAGCAGCTTAGTTGGGGGTAGCGGGGGACGGGCAGATACGCAGTATTTT.

The CDR3, as DNA: TGTGCCAGCAGCTCCTTATATTCCTACGAGCAGTACTTC. Its protein product is CASSSLYSYEQYF. The J gene is TRBJ2-7, the V gene TRBV13; D call uncertain. Trimming took off 4 bases at V and 1 base at J, with 8 bases between the two ends. The CDR3 is made up of 13 amino acids. Germline V lookup: CDR1 PRHDT, CDR2 FYEKMQ (reference sequence).

The J gene is TRBJ1-5, the V gene TRBV29-1; D remains unclear. Trimming removed 0 bases at V and 0 bases at J, with 12 bases between. CDR1 and CDR2 (germline): SQVTM, ANQGSEA. CDR3 length: 16 amino acids. Here the CDR3 reads CSVEDPSGNSNQPQHF. DNA of the CDR3: TGCAGCGTTGAAGATCCGAGCGGGAATAGCAATCAGCCCCAGCATTTT.

The chain links TRBV30 to TRBJ2-1, with D uncertain. V shed 1 base and J shed 2 bases, with 9 bases lying between them. The CDR3 contains 14 residues. Germline CDR1 and CDR2: GTSNPN and SVGIG (reference sequence). CDR3 nucleotide sequence: TGTGCCTGGAGTGCCCAGGCCGCCTACAATGAGCAGTTCTTC. This encodes CAWSAQAAYNEQFF.

This sequence joins TRBV28 and TRBJ2-1, with 11 nucleotides matching TRBD2. This CDR3 region has 14 residues. The ends lost 6 bases at V and 7 bases at J; junction bases unmatched: 5. CDR1 and CDR2 from the germline V gene are MDHEN and SYDVKM. CDR3 nucleotide sequence: TGTGCCAGCAGCCTTACTAGCGGGAGAAATGAGCAGTTCTTC. It specifies CASSLTSGRNEQFF. Full variable domain (rest looked up from reference TRBV28 and TRBJ2-1): DVKVTQSSRYLVKRTGEKVFLECVQDMDHENMFWYRQDPGLGLRLIYFSYDVKMKEKGDIPEGYSVSREKKERFSLILESASTNQTSMYLCASSLTSGRNEQFFGPGTRLTVL.